Sequencing of this TCR beta chain was carried out in a study of blood T cell repertoires in COVID-19. Study details: The origin of the acute and convalescent COVID-19 samples was the United States, Italy and Spain. T cells, B-cell-depleted T cells, or PBMCs supplied cDNA or gDNA.

Participants were placed into cohorts based on the clinical history they reported. This CDR3 spans 19 amino acids. Germline V CDR1 and CDR2: LNHDA, SQIVND (reference sequence). After removal of 1 base from V and 1 base from J, the junction contained 12 bases not matched to a gene. Study processing details: Amplification of reference gene primers was used by the study to estimate nucleated cell counts. The assay was immunoSEQ multiplex PCR, and TCRdb's table has in-frame clones only and misses some. V and J calls and clone size are those listed in that table; D and trimming were worked out from the DNA. The table lists about 310,000 clones, about 85% of them singletons.

Specimen: PBMCs or T cells enriched from blood (not recorded which). The chain employs TRBV19 and TRBJ1-5; TRBD1 matches at 8 bases. This TCR came from a woman aged 30 to 39 who had been exposed to COVID-19. CDR3: CASSIAGAGGLGSNQPQHF. The CDR3 DNA reads as TGTGCCAGTAGTATAGCAGGGGCAGGGGGCCTAGGAAGCAATCAGCCCCAGCATTTT.